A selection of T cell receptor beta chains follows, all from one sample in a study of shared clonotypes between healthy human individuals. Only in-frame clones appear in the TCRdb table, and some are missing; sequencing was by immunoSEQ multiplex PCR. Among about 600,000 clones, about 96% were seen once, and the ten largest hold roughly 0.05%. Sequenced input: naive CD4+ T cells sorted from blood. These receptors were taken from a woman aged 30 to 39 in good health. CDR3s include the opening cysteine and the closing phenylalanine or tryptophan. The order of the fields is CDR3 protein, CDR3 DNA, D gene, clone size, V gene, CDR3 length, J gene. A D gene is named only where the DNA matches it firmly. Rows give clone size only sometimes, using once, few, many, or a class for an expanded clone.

CDR3 protein: CASSYSTGVEQYF; CDR3 DNA: TGTGCCAGCAGCTACTCAACAGGGGTCGAGCAGTACTTC; D gene: TRBD1; clone size: .; V gene: TRBV5-6; CDR3 length: 13; J gene: TRBJ2-7
CDR3 protein: CASSVTGAPYNEQFF; CDR3 DNA: TGTGCCAGCAGTGTGACAGGGGCTCCCTACAATGAGCAGTTCTTC; D gene: TRBD1; clone size: .; V gene: TRBV25-1; CDR3 length: 15; J gene: TRBJ2-1
CDR3 protein: CASSSRHGRAYNEQFF; CDR3 DNA: TGTGCCAGCAGCTCCAGGCACGGACGGGCGTACAATGAGCAGTTCTTC; D gene: .; clone size: .; V gene: TRBV5-4; CDR3 length: 16; J gene: TRBJ2-1
CDR3 protein: CASSQLAGGPETQYF; CDR3 DNA: TGTGCCAGCAGTCAACTAGCGGGAGGGCCGGAGACCCAGTACTTC; D gene: TRBD2; clone size: .; V gene: TRBV27; CDR3 length: 15; J gene: TRBJ2-5
CDR3 protein: CASSLGNRGHEQFF; CDR3 DNA: TGTGCCAGCAGCTTAGGTAACAGGGGGCATGAGCAGTTCTTC; D gene: TRBD1; clone size: .; V gene: TRBV11-1; CDR3 length: 14; J gene: TRBJ2-1
CDR3 protein: CASSVGSRSETQYF; CDR3 DNA: TGTGCCAGCAGCGTGGGCAGCCGGTCAGAGACCCAGTACTTC; D gene: .; clone size: .; V gene: TRBV9; CDR3 length: 14; J gene: TRBJ2-5
CDR3 protein: CASSLVSGTGANVLTF; CDR3 DNA: TGCGCCAGCAGCTTAGTGAGCGGCACTGGGGCCAACGTCCTGACTTTC; D gene: .; clone size: .; V gene: TRBV5-1; CDR3 length: 16; J gene: TRBJ2-6
CDR3 protein: CASSLVLRGNEQFF; CDR3 DNA: TGCGCCAGCAGCTTGGTGCTCCGGGGCAATGAGCAGTTCTTC; D gene: .; clone size: .; V gene: TRBV5-1; CDR3 length: 14; J gene: TRBJ2-1
CDR3 protein: CASSGGTSWPYEQYF; CDR3 DNA: TGTGCCAGCAGTGGCGGGACTAGCTGGCCCTACGAGCAGTACTTC; D gene: TRBD2; clone size: .; V gene: TRBV6-1; CDR3 length: 15; J gene: TRBJ2-7
CDR3 protein: CASSMGDRINEQFF; CDR3 DNA: TGTGCCAGTAGTATGGGGGACAGGATAAATGAGCAGTTCTTC; D gene: TRBD1; clone size: .; V gene: TRBV19; CDR3 length: 14; J gene: TRBJ2-1
CDR3 protein: CASSGTSDNEQFF; CDR3 DNA: TGTGCCAGCTCCGGGACTAGTGACAATGAGCAGTTCTTC; D gene: TRBD2; clone size: .; V gene: TRBV18; CDR3 length: 13; J gene: TRBJ2-1
CDR3 protein: CAWSVGGTNEKLFF; CDR3 DNA: TGTGCCTGGAGTGTAGGGGGAACTAATGAAAAACTGTTTTTT; D gene: .; clone size: few; V gene: TRBV30; CDR3 length: 14; J gene: TRBJ1-4
CDR3 protein: CASSPRTSGNNEQFF; CDR3 DNA: TGTGCCAGCAGTCCCAGGACTAGCGGTAACAATGAGCAGTTCTTC; D gene: TRBD2; clone size: .; V gene: TRBV27; CDR3 length: 15; J gene: TRBJ2-1
CDR3 protein: CASSPTGVEQYF; CDR3 DNA: TGTGCCAGCAGCCCGACAGGGGTCGAGCAGTACTTC; D gene: TRBD1; clone size: .; V gene: TRBV7-9; CDR3 length: 12; J gene: TRBJ2-7
CDR3 protein: CASSRWGGSSYEQYF; CDR3 DNA: TGTGCCAGCAGCCGCTGGGGGGGGTCCTCCTACGAGCAGTACTTC; D gene: TRBD2; clone size: .; V gene: TRBV7-2; CDR3 length: 15; J gene: TRBJ2-7
CDR3 protein: CASSQDRLAGVFPREQYF; CDR3 DNA: TGTGCCAGCAGCCAGGACAGACTAGCGGGAGTCTTTCCTCGCGAGCAGTACTTC; D gene: TRBD2; clone size: once; V gene: TRBV4-2; CDR3 length: 18; J gene: TRBJ2-7
CDR3 protein: CASPLGDTTNTEAFF; CDR3 DNA: TGTGCCAGCCCGCTTGGGGACACGACCAACACTGAAGCTTTCTTT; D gene: .; clone size: .; V gene: TRBV6-5; CDR3 length: 15; J gene: TRBJ1-1
CDR3 protein: CASSLVKLGNEQFF; CDR3 DNA: TGTGCCAGCAGCTTAGTTAAGCTAGGCAATGAGCAGTTCTTC; D gene: .; clone size: .; V gene: TRBV7-2; CDR3 length: 14; J gene: TRBJ2-1
CDR3 protein: CASRAHSTDTQYF; CDR3 DNA: TGTGCCAGCAGGGCCCATAGCACAGATACGCAGTATTTT; D gene: .; clone size: .; V gene: TRBV6-5; CDR3 length: 13; J gene: TRBJ2-3
CDR3 protein: CANHWGGDFIQEPSTEAFF; CDR3 DNA: TGTGCCAACCATTGGGGGGGGGATTTTATCCAGGAACCCAGCACTGAAGCTTTCTTT; D gene: .; clone size: once; V gene: TRBV27; CDR3 length: 19; J gene: TRBJ1-1
CDR3 protein: CASTTGTINYEQYF; CDR3 DNA: TGTGCCAGCACCACTGGGACTATAAACTACGAGCAGTACTTC; D gene: TRBD2; clone size: .; V gene: TRBV7-9; CDR3 length: 14; J gene: TRBJ2-7
CDR3 protein: CASSIGYYNEQYF; CDR3 DNA: TGTGCCAGTAGTATCGGATACTACAACGAGCAGTACTTC; D gene: .; clone size: .; V gene: TRBV19; CDR3 length: 13; J gene: TRBJ2-7
CDR3 protein: CASSPPNANYEQYF; CDR3 DNA: TGTGCCAGCAGTCCTCCTAATGCTAACTACGAGCAGTACTTC; D gene: .; clone size: .; V gene: TRBV28; CDR3 length: 14; J gene: TRBJ2-7
CDR3 protein: CASRRTGSGANVLTF; CDR3 DNA: TGTGCCAGCAGGCGAACAGGGTCTGGGGCCAACGTCCTGACTTTC; D gene: .; clone size: .; V gene: TRBV28; CDR3 length: 15; J gene: TRBJ2-6
CDR3 protein: CASSPKATSRYEQYF; CDR3 DNA: TGTGCCAGCAGCCCTAAGGCGACTAGTAGATACGAGCAGTACTTC; D gene: .; clone size: .; V gene: TRBV11-2; CDR3 length: 15; J gene: TRBJ2-7
CDR3 protein: CASSQVLLAFLDEQFF; CDR3 DNA: TGCGCCAGCAGCCAAGTACTGCTAGCCTTCTTAGATGAGCAGTTCTTC; D gene: .; clone size: .; V gene: TRBV4-1; CDR3 length: 16; J gene: TRBJ2-1
CDR3 protein: CASSPQGQGNNSPLHF; CDR3 DNA: TGTGCCAGCAGCCCCCAGGGACAGGGGAATAATTCACCCCTCCACTTT; D gene: TRBD1; clone size: .; V gene: TRBV7-2; CDR3 length: 16; J gene: TRBJ1-6
CDR3 protein: CASSLTPGLAGDTEQFF; CDR3 DNA: TGTGCCAGCAGCTTAACGCCGGGACTAGCGGGAGATACTGAGCAGTTCTTC; D gene: TRBD2; clone size: .; V gene: TRBV7-3; CDR3 length: 17; J gene: TRBJ2-1
CDR3 protein: CASCTPGNEQFF; CDR3 DNA: TGTGCCAGCTGTACCCCCGGGAATGAGCAGTTCTTC; D gene: .; clone size: .; V gene: TRBV28; CDR3 length: 12; J gene: TRBJ2-1
CDR3 protein: CASSPTEKTTEAFF; CDR3 DNA: TGTGCCAGCTCACCCACGGAGAAAACAACTGAAGCTTTCTTT; D gene: .; clone size: .; V gene: TRBV18; CDR3 length: 14; J gene: TRBJ1-1
CDR3 protein: CASSRRVGNELYGYTF; CDR3 DNA: TGCGCCAGCAGCCGGCGGGTAGGGAATGAACTCTATGGCTACACCTTC; D gene: .; clone size: .; V gene: TRBV5-1; CDR3 length: 16; J gene: TRBJ1-2
CDR3 protein: CASRDRVETQYF; CDR3 DNA: TGTGCCAGTCGGGACAGGGTTGAGACCCAGTACTTC; D gene: TRBD1; clone size: .; V gene: TRBV28; CDR3 length: 12; J gene: TRBJ2-5
CDR3 protein: CASSLTGWYEQYF; CDR3 DNA: TGTGCCAGCAGCTTGACAGGGTGGTACGAGCAGTACTTC; D gene: .; clone size: .; V gene: TRBV5-6; CDR3 length: 13; J gene: TRBJ2-7
CDR3 protein: CASSPVAGGGYTF; CDR3 DNA: TGTGCCAGCTCACCAGTCGCAGGGGGTGGCTACACCTTC; D gene: TRBD1; clone size: .; V gene: TRBV18; CDR3 length: 13; J gene: TRBJ1-2
CDR3 protein: CASSLVGVRNTEAFF; CDR3 DNA: TGTGCCAGCAGCTTAGTGGGTGTTAGGAACACTGAAGCTTTCTTT; D gene: .; clone size: .; V gene: TRBV13; CDR3 length: 15; J gene: TRBJ1-1
CDR3 protein: CASRGGTDYEQYF; CDR3 DNA: TGTGCCAGCCGTGGCGGGACAGACTACGAGCAGTACTTC; D gene: .; clone size: .; V gene: TRBV18; CDR3 length: 13; J gene: TRBJ2-7